The T cell receptor (beta chain) described here comes from a study of cytomegalovirus exposure and HLA in healthy donors. In regard to this clone: Its antigen remains unidentified.

Findings and caveats of the study: Generally TCR sequences proved uncommon, though certain public TCRs appeared in numerous donors.

The CDR3 has 15 amino acids. Germline loops: CDR1 SGHNT, CDR2 YYREEE (reference sequence). J was trimmed by 5 bases and V by 3 bases; bases with no gene match: 7. PCR primers comprised 60 Vbeta and 13 Jbeta primers. Original handling: About 9.9 million of the 60 million to 90 million unique TCR beta chains counted in a later analysis were shared. The assay was immunoSEQ multiplex PCR, and TCRdb's table has in-frame clones only and misses some. V and J calls and clone size come straight from that table; D and trimming were deduced from the DNA. The data hold about 170,000 clones, with over 70% observed a single time.

The chain has TRBV5-4 and TRBJ2-7, with 11 bases aligning to TRBD1. This clonotype was sampled from a woman between 45 and 65 years old in good health and CMV-seropositive. The specimen sequenced was PBMCs. CDR3 sequence: CASSSPRDRGDEQYF. The CDR3 bases are TGTGCCAGCAGCTCACCCCGGGACAGGGGGGACGAGCAGTACTTC.